The next 16 T cell receptor beta chains were all read from a single sample in a study of T cells after yellow fever vaccination. TCRdb used MiXCR to reprocess the 5' RACE reads, holding one entry per CDR3 protein. The sample has 360,000 or so distinct CDR3 sequences; around 10% are singletons. The material was PBMCs, obtained on the day of the first yellow fever vaccination. These receptors came from a man in his late teens or twenties who received the YFV17D yellow fever vaccine.

This clonotype was recorded at least ten times. The chain has TRBV6-7 and TRBJ2-7; 9 positions agree with TRBD1. TRBV6-7 is annotated as an ORF whose role is uncertain. Trimming took 0 bases from V and 0 from J; bases not matched to a gene: 9. The CDR3 runs to 18 residues. In DNA form, the CDR3 reads TGTGCCAGCAGTTACTCGATCCGGGACAGGGTTAGCTCCTACGAGCAGTACTTC. Its translation: CASSYSIRDRVSSYEQYF.

This clonotype came up a few times. V is TRBV5-1 and J is TRBJ1-1; 10 positions agree with TRBD1. Per the germline V gene, CDR1 is SGHRS and CDR2 is YFSETQ. The CDR3 is made up of 15 amino acids. Germline trimming cut 4 bases from V and 5 bases from J; bases unmatched to any gene: 8. The CDR3 protein is CASSPRTGGSTEAFF. CDR3 coding DNA: TGCGCCAGCAGCCCCAGGACAGGGGGGTCGACTGAAGCTTTCTTT.

This clonotype was seen a few times. This chain links TRBV9 with TRBJ1-4, with D unclear. The CDR3 runs to 16 residues. From germline, CDR1 is SGDLS and CDR2 YYNGEE. The germline V and J ends were trimmed by 6 bases and 0 bases, with 15 bases remaining between them. CDR3 protein: CASNRGGGSTNEKLFF. The CDR3 nucleotides read TGTGCCAGCAACCGCGGCGGAGGGTCAACTAATGAAAAACTGTTTTTT.

This clonotype was counted at least ten times. V usage is TRBV24-1 and J usage is TRBJ1-2, with D perhaps matching TRBD1 (5 bases). Germline V gene sequence: CDR1 KGHDR, CDR2 SFDVKD. V lost 9 bases and J 5 bases, leaving 12 bases between the germline ends. This CDR3 region has 12 residues. The CDR3 is CATGDRGYGYTF. The CDR3 DNA reads as TGTGCCACCGGCGACAGAGGGTATGGCTACACCTTC.

In this sample, this clonotype turned up a few times. The chain has TRBV5-6 and TRBJ2-6; 12 nucleotides match TRBD1. Germline V gene sequence: CDR1 SGHDT, CDR2 YYEEEE. The CDR3 extends over 18 amino acids. V dropped 4 bases and J dropped 5; count of bases not matched to a gene: 10. For the CDR3, the DNA is TGTGCCAGCAGCCGTTCCGGGACAGGGGGCGCGTGGGCCAACGTCCTGACTTTC. Residues: CASSRSGTGGAWANVLTF.

This clonotype was counted a few times. The J gene is TRBJ1-5, the V gene TRBV9; tentative D call: TRBD1 (5 bases). Trimming shortened V by 0 bases and J by 5 bases, and 12 bases separated the two germline ends. Per the germline V gene, CDR1 is SGDLS and CDR2 is YYNGEE. The CDR3 is made up of 15 amino acids. The CDR3 region has the DNA TGTGCCAGCAGCGTAGCTCCGACAGTTGATCAGCCCCAGCATTTT. Encoded protein: CASSVAPTVDQPQHF.

The V call is TRBV7-2, the J call TRBJ2-5, with D hard to call. V shed 2 bases and J shed 0 bases, with 7 bases lying between them. Germline loops: CDR1 SGHTA, CDR2 FQGNSA. CDR3 length: 14 residues. The CDR3 bases are TGTGCCAGCAGCTTAAGGCTGTACCAAGAGACCCAGTACTTC. Residues: CASSLRLYQETQYF.

This clonotype turned up a few times. The chain carries TRBV7-3 and TRBJ1-1; tentative D call: TRBD1 (5 bases). This CDR3 is built from 14 residues. CDR1 SGHTA and CDR2 FQGTGA come from the germline V gene. V was pared by 2 bases and J by 3 bases, with 10 bases between. The CDR3 loop reads CASSLGAQYTEAFF. The CDR3 DNA reads TGTGCCAGCAGCTTAGGGGCCCAGTACACTGAAGCTTTCTTT. The full variable domain, rest sourced from reference TRBV7-3 and TRBJ1-1, is GAGVSQTPSNKVTEKGKYVELRCDPISGHTALYWYRQSLGQGPEFLIYFQGTGAADDSGLPNDRFFAVRPEGSVSTLKIQRTERGDSAVYLCASSLGAQYTEAFFGQGTRLTVV.

The chain links TRBV20-1 to TRBJ1-1; D is undetermined. This CDR3 has 8 residues. Trimming cost V 8 bases and J 10 bases, with 8 bases left between them. The germline V gene has CDR1 DFQATT and CDR2 SNEGSKA (reference sequence). In DNA form, the CDR3 reads TGCAGTCCCTCAATAGCTTTCTTT. It encodes CSPSIAFF.

This chain uses TRBV29-1 with TRBJ2-2, with TRBD2 matching 11 bases. CDR3 size: 13 residues. With 7 bases clipped from V and 6 bases from J, the junction kept 4 bases outside the gene matches. The germline gives CDR1 SQVTM, CDR2 ANQGSEA. The CDR3 sequence: CSARLAGPGELFF. The CDR3 coding sequence is TGCAGCGCTCGACTAGCGGGGCCCGGGGAGCTGTTTTTT.

This clonotype turned up a few times. The CDR3 spells CASSHTTVSSYNEQFF. CDR3 sequence (DNA): TGTGCCAGCAGCCACACCACGGTTTCCTCCTACAATGAGCAGTTCTTC. This chain uses TRBV4-2 with TRBJ2-1; D not resolved. Trimming left V 3 bases short and J 0 bases short, with 12 bases between. The CDR3 is 16 amino acids. The germline gives CDR1 LGHNA, CDR2 YNFKEQ.

This clonotype turned up a few times. The rearrangement joins TRBV27 to TRBJ2-5; 11 bases align to TRBD2. The germline gives CDR1 MNHEY, CDR2 SMNVEV (reference sequence). The CDR3 is made up of 14 amino acids. V was pared by 10 bases and J by 5 bases, with 9 bases of the junction left unmatched. The CDR3 DNA is TGTGCCACCCAGATAGCGGGGGGGATGGAGACCCAGTACTTC. Amino acid sequence: CATQIAGGMETQYF.

V usage is TRBV2 and J usage is TRBJ2-5; tentatively, D is TRBD1 (5 bases). Trimming shortened V by 2 bases and J by 3 bases, and 10 bases separated the two germline ends. This CDR3 region has 14 residues. The germline gives CDR1 SNHLY, CDR2 FYNNEI. The CDR3: CASSEYAGKETQYF. The CDR3 DNA reads TGTGCCAGCAGTGAATATGCAGGGAAAGAGACCCAGTACTTC. The variable domain in full, completed from reference TRBV2 and TRBJ2-5, reads EPEVTQTPSHQVTQMGQEVILRCVPISNHLYFYWYRQILGQKVEFLVSFYNNEISEKSEIFDDQFSVERPDGSNFTLKIRSTKLEDSAMYFCASSEYAGKETQYFGPGTRLLVL.

The genes are TRBV15 and TRBJ2-5; D remains ambiguous. V lost 1 base and J lost 1, with 7 bases in between. The CDR3 length is 14 residues. The germline V gene has CDR1 LNHNV and CDR2 YYDKDF (reference sequence). CDR3 region: CATSRAAFQETQYF. DNA for the CDR3: TGTGCCACCAGCAGAGCGGCATTCCAAGAGACCCAGTACTTC.

J is TRBJ2-3 and V is TRBV4-1, with a tentative D call TRBD1 (5 bases). Trimming stripped 6 bases from V and 3 bases from J, with 19 bases between. There are 16 residues in the CDR3. CDR1 and CDR2 from the germline V gene are MGHRA and YSYEKL. The chain's CDR3 is CASRDTTPALTDTQYF. In DNA form, the CDR3 reads TGCGCCAGCAGGGACACTACGCCCGCGCTTACAGATACGCAGTATTTT.

This clonotype was detected a few times. This rearrangement joins TRBV6-1 to TRBJ1-6; D might be TRBD1 (6 bases). V dropped 6 bases and J dropped 9 bases, with 21 bases sitting between them. The CDR3 length is 16 residues. Germline assignment: CDR1 MNHNS and CDR2 SASEGT. CDR3: CASSTYTYIQGSPLHF. The CDR3 DNA reads TGTGCCAGCAGCACCTACACTTACATACAGGGTTCACCCCTCCACTTT.